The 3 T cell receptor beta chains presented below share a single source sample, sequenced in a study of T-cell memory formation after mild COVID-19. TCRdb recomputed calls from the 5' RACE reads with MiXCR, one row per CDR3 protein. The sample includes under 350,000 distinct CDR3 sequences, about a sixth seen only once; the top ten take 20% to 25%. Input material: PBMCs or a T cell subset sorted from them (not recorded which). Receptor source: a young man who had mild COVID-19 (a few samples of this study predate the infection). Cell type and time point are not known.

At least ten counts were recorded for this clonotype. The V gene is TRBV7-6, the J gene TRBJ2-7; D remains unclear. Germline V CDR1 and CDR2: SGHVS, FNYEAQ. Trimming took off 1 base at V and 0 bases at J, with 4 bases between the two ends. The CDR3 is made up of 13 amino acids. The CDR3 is CASSLDPSYEQYF. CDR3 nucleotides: TGTGCCAGCAGCTTAGACCCCTCCTACGAGCAGTACTTC.

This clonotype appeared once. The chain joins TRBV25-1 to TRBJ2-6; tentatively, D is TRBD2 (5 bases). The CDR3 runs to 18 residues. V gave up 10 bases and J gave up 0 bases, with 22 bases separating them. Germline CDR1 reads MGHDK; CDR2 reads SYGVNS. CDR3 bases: TGTGCCACCACCGGGGTCCAAGGACGAAGCTCTGGGGCCAACGTCCTGACTTTC. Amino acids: CATTGVQGRSSGANVLTF. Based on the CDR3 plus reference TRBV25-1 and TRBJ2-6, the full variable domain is EADIYQTPRYLVIGTGKKITLECSQTMGHDKMYWYQQDPGMELHLIHYSYGVNSTEKGDLSSESTVSRIRTEHFPLTLESARPSHTSQYLCATTGVQGRSSGANVLTFGAGSRLTVL.

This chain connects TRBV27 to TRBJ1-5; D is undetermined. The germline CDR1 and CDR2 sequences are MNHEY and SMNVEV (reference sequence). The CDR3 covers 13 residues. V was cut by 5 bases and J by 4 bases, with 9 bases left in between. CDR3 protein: CASSVIRNQPQHF. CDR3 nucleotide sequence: TGTGCCAGCAGTGTTATCAGGAATCAGCCCCAGCATTTT.